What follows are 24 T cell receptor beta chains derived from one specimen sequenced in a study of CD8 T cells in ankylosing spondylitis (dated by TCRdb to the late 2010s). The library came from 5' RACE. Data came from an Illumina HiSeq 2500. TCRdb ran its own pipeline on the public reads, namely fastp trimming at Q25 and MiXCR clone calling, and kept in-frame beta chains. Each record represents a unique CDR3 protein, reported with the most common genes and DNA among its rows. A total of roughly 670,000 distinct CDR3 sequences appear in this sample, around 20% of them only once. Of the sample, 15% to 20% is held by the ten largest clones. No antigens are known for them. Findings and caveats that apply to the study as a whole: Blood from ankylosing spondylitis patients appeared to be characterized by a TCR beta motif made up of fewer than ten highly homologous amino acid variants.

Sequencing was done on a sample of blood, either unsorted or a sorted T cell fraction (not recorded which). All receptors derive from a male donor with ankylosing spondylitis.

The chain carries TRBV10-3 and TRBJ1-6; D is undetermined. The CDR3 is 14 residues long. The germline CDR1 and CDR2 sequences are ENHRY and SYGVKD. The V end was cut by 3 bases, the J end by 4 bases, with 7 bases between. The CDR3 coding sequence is TGTGCCATCAGTGAAGCTGGTTATAATTCACCCCTCCACTTT. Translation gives CAISEAGYNSPLHF.

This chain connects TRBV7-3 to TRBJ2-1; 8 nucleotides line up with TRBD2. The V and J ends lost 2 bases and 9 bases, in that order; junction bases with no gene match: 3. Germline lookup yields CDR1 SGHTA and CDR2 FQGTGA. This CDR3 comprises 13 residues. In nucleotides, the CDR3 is TGTGCCAGCAGCTTAGTGACTAGCGCTGAGCAGTTCTTC. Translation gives CASSLVTSAEQFF.

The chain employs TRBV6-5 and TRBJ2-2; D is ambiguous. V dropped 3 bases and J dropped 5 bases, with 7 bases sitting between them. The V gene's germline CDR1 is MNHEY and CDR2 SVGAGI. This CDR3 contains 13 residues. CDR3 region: CASSYRLTGELFF. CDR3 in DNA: TGTGCCAGCAGTTATAGGTTAACCGGGGAGCTGTTTTTT.

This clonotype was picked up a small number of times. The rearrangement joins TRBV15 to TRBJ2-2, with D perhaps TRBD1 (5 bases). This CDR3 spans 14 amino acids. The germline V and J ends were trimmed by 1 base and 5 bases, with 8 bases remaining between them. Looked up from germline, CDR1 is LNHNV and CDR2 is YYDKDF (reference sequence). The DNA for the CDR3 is TGTGCCACCAGCAGAGTGGCAGGGACCGGGGAGCTGTTTTTT. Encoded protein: CATSRVAGTGELFF.

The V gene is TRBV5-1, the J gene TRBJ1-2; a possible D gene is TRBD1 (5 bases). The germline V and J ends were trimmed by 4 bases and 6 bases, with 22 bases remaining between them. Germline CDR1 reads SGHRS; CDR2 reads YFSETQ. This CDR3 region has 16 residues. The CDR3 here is CASSPSPLAGINGYTF. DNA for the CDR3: TGCGCCAGCAGCCCCTCCCCCTTGGCAGGGATCAATGGCTACACCTTC.

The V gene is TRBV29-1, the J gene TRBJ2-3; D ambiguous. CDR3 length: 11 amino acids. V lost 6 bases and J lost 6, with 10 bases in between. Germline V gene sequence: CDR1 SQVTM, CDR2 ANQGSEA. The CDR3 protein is CSVHRADTQYF. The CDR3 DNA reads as TGCAGCGTACATAGGGCGGATACGCAGTATTTT.

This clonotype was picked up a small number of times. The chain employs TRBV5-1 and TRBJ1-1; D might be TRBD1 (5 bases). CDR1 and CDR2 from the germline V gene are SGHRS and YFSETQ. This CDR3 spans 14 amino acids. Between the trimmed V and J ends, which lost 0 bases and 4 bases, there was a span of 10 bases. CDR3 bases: TGCGCCAGCAGCTTGGGAGACAGTTCCACTGAAGCTTTCTTT. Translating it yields CASSLGDSSTEAFF. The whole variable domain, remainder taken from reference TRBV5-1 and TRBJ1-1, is KAGVTQTPRYLIKTRGQQVTLSCSPISGHRSVSWYQQTPGQGLQFLFEYFSETQRNKGNFPGRFSGRQFSNSRSEMNVSTLELGDSALYLCASSLGDSSTEAFFGQGTRLTVV.

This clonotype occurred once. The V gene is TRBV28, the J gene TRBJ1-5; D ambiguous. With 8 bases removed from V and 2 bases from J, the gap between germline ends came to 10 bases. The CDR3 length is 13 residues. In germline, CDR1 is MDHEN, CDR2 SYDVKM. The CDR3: CASQNTGNQPQHF. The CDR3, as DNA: TGTGCCAGCCAAAACACTGGCAATCAGCCCCAGCATTTT.

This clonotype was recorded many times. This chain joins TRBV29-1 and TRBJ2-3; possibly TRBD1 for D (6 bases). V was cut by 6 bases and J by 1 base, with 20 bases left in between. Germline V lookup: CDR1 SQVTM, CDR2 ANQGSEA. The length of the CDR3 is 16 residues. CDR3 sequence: CSVNFRGWRGTDTQYF. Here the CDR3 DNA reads TGCAGCGTGAACTTCAGGGGATGGAGAGGCACAGATACGCAGTATTTT.

CDR3 sequence (DNA): TGTGCCAGCAGCCACCTGGGGGACGAGCAGTACTTC. Protein product: CASSHLGDEQYF. The chain links TRBV3-1 to TRBJ2-7; D possibly uses TRBD1 or TRBD2 (5 bases each). CDR3 length equals 12 residues. V was clipped by 3 bases and J by 5 bases, with 8 bases between them. Germline loops: CDR1 LGHDT, CDR2 YNNKEL (reference sequence).

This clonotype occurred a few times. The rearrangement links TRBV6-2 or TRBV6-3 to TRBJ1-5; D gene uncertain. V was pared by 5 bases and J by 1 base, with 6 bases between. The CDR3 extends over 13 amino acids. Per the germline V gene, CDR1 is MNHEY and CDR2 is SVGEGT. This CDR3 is CASSTASNQPQHF. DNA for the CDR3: TGTGCCAGCAGTACAGCGAGCAATCAGCCCCAGCATTTT.

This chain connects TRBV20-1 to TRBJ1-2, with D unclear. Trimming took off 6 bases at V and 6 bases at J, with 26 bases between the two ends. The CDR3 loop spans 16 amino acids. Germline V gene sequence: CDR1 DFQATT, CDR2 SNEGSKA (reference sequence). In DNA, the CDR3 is TGCAGTGCCCGTCGTAATAATGGCGGAAGGGTGGATGGCTACACCTTC. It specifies CSARRNNGGRVDGYTF.

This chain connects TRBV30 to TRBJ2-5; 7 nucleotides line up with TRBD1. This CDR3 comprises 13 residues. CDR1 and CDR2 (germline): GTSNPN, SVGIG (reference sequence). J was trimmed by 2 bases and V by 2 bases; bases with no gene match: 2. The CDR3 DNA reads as TGTGCCTGGAGTCCGACAGGGCAAGAGACCCAGTACTTC. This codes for CAWSPTGQETQYF.

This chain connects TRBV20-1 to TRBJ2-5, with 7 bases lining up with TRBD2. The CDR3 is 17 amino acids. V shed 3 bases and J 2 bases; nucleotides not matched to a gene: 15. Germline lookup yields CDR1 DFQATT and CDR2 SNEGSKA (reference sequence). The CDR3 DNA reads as TGCAGTGCTAGTACCTGGGTGGCGGGAGAAACACAAGAGACCCAGTACTTC. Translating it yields CSASTWVAGETQETQYF.

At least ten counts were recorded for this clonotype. The CDR3 nucleotides read TGTGCCATCAGCCGGGACAGGGATACCTATGGCTACACCTTC. Translating it yields CAISRDRDTYGYTF. The chain couples TRBV10-3 to TRBJ1-2; 9 nucleotides match TRBD1. Trimming removed 6 bases from V and 4 bases from J; junction bases left unmatched: 6. Germline CDR1 ENHRY, CDR2 SYGVKD. This CDR3 contains 14 residues.

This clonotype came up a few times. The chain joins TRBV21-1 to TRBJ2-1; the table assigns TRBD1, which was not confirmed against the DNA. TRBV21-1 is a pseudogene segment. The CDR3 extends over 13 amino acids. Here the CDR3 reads CASSSPGQGGGFF. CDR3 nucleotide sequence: TGTGCCAGCAGCAGCCCGGGACAGGGGGGAGGGTTCTTC.

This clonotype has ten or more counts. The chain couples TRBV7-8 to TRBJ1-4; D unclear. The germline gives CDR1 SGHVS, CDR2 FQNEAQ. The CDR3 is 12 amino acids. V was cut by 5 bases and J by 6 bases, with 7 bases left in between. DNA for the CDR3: TGTGCCAGCAGCCATGGCGATGAAAAACTGTTTTTT. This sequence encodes CASSHGDEKLFF.

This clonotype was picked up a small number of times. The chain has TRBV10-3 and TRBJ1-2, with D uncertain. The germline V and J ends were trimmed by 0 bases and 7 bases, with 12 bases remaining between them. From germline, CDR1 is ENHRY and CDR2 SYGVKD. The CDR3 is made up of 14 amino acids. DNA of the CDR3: TGTGCCATCAGTGAGTCGAACGGCGGGGTTGGCTACACCTTC. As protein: CAISESNGGVGYTF.

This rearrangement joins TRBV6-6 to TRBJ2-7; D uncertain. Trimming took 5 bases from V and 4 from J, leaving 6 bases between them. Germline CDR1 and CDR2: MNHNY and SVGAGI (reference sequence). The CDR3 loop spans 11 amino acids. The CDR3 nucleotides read TGTGCCAGCAGTAGAGAGTACGAGCAGTACTTC. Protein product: CASSREYEQYF.

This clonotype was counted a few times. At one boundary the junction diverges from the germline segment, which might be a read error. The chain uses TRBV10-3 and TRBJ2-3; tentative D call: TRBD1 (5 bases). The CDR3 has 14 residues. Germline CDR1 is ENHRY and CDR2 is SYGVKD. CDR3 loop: CAISAQGRTDTQFF. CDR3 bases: TGTGCCATCAGTGCCCAGGGCCGCACAGATACGCAGTTTTTT.

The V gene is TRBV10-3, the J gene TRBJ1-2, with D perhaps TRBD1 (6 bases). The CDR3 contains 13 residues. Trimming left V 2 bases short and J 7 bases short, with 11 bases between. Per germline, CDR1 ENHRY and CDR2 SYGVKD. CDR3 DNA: TGTGCCATCAGTGAGGGGGGGGCGCGTGGCTACACCTTC. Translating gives CAISEGGARGYTF.

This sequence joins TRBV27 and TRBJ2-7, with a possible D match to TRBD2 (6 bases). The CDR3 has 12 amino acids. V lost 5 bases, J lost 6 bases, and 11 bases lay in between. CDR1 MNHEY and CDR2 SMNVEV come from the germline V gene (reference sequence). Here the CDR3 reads CASSLPGGEQYF. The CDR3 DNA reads TGTGCCAGCAGTCTCCCCGGGGGCGAGCAGTACTTC.

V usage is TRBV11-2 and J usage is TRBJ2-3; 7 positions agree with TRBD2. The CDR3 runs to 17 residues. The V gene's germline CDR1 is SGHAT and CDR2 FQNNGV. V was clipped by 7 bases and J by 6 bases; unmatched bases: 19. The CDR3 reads CASNPGGSSLVGDTQYF. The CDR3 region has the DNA TGTGCCAGCAACCCCGGGGGGTCCAGCCTAGTGGGGGATACGCAGTATTTT.

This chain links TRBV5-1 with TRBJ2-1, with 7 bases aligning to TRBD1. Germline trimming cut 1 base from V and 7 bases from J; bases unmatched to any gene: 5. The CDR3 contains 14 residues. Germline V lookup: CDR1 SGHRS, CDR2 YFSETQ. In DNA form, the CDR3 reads TGCGCCAGCAGCTTGACGGGACAGCCTAATGAGCAGTTCTTC. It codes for CASSLTGQPNEQFF.